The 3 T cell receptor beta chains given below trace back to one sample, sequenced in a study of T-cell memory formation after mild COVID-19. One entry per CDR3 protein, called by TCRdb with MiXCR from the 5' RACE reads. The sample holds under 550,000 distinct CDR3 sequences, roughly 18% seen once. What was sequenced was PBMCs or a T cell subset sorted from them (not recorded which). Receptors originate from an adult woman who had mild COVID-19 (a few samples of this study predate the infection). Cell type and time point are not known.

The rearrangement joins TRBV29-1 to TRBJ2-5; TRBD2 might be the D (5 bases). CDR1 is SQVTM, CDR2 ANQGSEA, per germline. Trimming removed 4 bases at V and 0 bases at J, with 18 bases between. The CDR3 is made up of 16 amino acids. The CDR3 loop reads CSVARGIAPYQETQYF. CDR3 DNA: TGCAGCGTTGCGAGAGGGATAGCCCCGTACCAAGAGACCCAGTACTTC.

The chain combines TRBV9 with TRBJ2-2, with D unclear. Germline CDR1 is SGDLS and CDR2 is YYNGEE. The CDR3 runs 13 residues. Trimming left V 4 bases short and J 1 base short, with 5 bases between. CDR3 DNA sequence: TGTGCCAGCAGCATAGAGAACACCGGGGAGCTGTTTTTT. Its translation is CASSIENTGELFF.

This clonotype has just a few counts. CDR3 in DNA: TGTGCCAGCAGCTTAGTGCCGTCCTCCTACGAGCAGTACTTC. It codes for CASSLVPSSYEQYF. The chain links TRBV7-8 to TRBJ2-7; no definite D call. The CDR3 is 14 residues long. Trimming removed 1 base from V and 0 bases from J, with 7 bases in between. The germline gives CDR1 SGHVS, CDR2 FQNEAQ.